This T cell receptor (beta chain) was identified during a study of OX40 agonist ivuxolimab in advanced cancers. Study at large: Ivuxolimab, an agonist antibody against OX40 (CD134), was given to patients.

As regards this clone: Its antigen is still unknown.

Study-wide results and limits: At 0.1 to 3.0 mg/kg, clonal expansion of CD4+ and CD8+ blood T cells had occurred by week 6.

Only in-frame clones appear in the TCRdb table, and some are missing; sequencing was by immunoSEQ multiplex PCR. The data contain 42,000 or so clones, roughly four fifths of them singletons. With 0 bases removed from V and 1 base from J, the gap between germline ends came to 7 bases. The CDR3 is 14 residues long. Germline V gene lookup returns CDR1 LGHNA and CDR2 YNFKEQ. V is TRBV4-2 and J is TRBJ2-7, with D unclear. This sequence was found in an adult with an advanced solid tumor such as melanoma, head and neck, liver or kidney cancer. The sequencing here drew on CD4+ or CD8+ T cells sorted from blood, taken in a trial of the OX40 agonist ivuxolimab. In DNA, the CDR3 is TGTGCCAGCAGCCAAGATGGGGTGTCCTACGAGCAGTACTTC. Its translation is CASSQDGVSYEQYF.